A selection of T cell receptor beta chains follows, all from one sample in a study of T cell responses to AZD1222 COVID-19 vaccine. The repertoire was sequenced with immunoSEQ multiplex PCR; TCRdb's copy has only in-frame clones and lacks some. The sample consists of 65,000 to 80,000 clones, about 90% of them appearing once. The sequences come from peripheral blood, collected on day 0 of MenACWY control vaccination. The receptors shown here come from an adult in good health. Both conserved end residues are part of each CDR3. A D gene is named only where the DNA matches it firmly. For some rows the clone size is stated as once, few or many, or as a class when expanded; others skip it.

D: .
size: few
length: 16
V: TRBV5-5
J: TRBJ1-6
DNA: TGTGCCAGCAGCTTGGCTCAGGGGATTAATAATTCACCCCTCCACTTT
CDR3: CASSLAQGINNSPLHF

D: TRBD1
size: .
length: 16
V: TRBV24-1
J: TRBJ2-5
DNA: TGTGCCACCAGTGATAACTTAGGACAGGTCCAAGAGACCCAGTACTTC
CDR3: CATSDNLGQVQETQYF

D: .
size: .
length: 17
V: TRBV7-8
J: TRBJ2-3
DNA: TGTGCCAGCAGCTTATTCCTAGCGACCACTAGCACAGATACGCAGTATTTT
CDR3: CASSLFLATTSTDTQYF

D: TRBD1
size: .
length: 13
V: TRBV12-3/TRBV12-4
J: TRBJ2-1
DNA: TGTGCCAGCAAAAAGGACAGGACCGGTGAGCAGTTCTTC
CDR3: CASKKDRTGEQFF

D: .
size: once
length: 14
V: TRBV15
J: TRBJ1-5
DNA: TGTGCCACCAGCAGAGGTTTAAGCAATCAGCCCCAGCATTTT
CDR3: CATSRGLSNQPQHF

D: .
size: .
length: 15
V: TRBV15
J: TRBJ2-1
DNA: TGTGCCACCAGCAGAGATTGGAGCGGCAACAATGAGCAGTTCTTC
CDR3: CATSRDWSGNNEQFF

D: .
size: few
length: 13
V: TRBV28
J: TRBJ2-3
DNA: TGTGCCAGCAAGTTGGGCAACACAGATACGCAGTATTTT
CDR3: CASKLGNTDTQYF

D: .
size: .
length: 12
V: TRBV29-1
J: TRBJ2-5
DNA: TGCAGCGTTGGGAGAGGGCAAGAGACCCAGTACTTC
CDR3: CSVGRGQETQYF

D: .
size: once
length: 12
V: TRBV20-1
J: TRBJ2-1
DNA: TGCAGTGCTAGTTCCGAATCCAATGAGCAGTTCTTC
CDR3: CSASSESNEQFF

D: TRBD2
size: .
length: 15
V: TRBV9
J: TRBJ2-2
DNA: TGTGCCAGCGGGAGACTAGCGGGCCAGACCGGGGAGCTGTTTTTT
CDR3: CASGRLAGQTGELFF

D: .
size: once
length: 14
V: TRBV5-1
J: TRBJ2-7
DNA: TGCGCCAGCAGCTTGGGTCAGCCGTTCGACGAGCAGTACTTC
CDR3: CASSLGQPFDEQYF

D: TRBD1
size: .
length: 16
V: TRBV27
J: TRBJ2-7
DNA: TGTGCCAGCAGCCCGCTCGGGACAGGCAATTCCTACGAGCAGTACTTC
CDR3: CASSPLGTGNSYEQYF

D: TRBD2
size: .
length: 15
V: TRBV15
J: TRBJ2-7
DNA: TGTGCCACCAGCAGAGAGGCTAGCGGGAGCGGCGAGCAGTACTTC
CDR3: CATSREASGSGEQYF

D: TRBD2
size: .
length: 15
V: TRBV19
J: TRBJ2-3
DNA: TGTGCCAGTAGTGCCCTAGCGGGAGGTGGAGATACGCAGTATTTT
CDR3: CASSALAGGGDTQYF

D: .
size: .
length: 16
V: TRBV19
J: TRBJ1-3
DNA: TGTGCCAGTACCCCGTATGGCAGGGAAGAAAGAAACACCATATATTTT
CDR3: CASTPYGREERNTIYF

D: .
size: .
length: 16
V: TRBV7-3
J: TRBJ1-2
DNA: TGTGCCAGCAGCTTAACTGGGCAGGAGGAATTTCTTGGCTACACCTTC
CDR3: CASSLTGQEEFLGYTF

D: .
size: .
length: 17
V: TRBV7-2
J: TRBJ1-2
DNA: TGTGCCAGCAGCTTAGAAGTGGCCAGGCTCCATAACTATGGCTACACCTTC
CDR3: CASSLEVARLHNYGYTF

D: .
size: .
length: 16
V: TRBV6-5
J: TRBJ1-6
DNA: TGTGCCAGCAGTTACTCAGGCTATGCACCTAATTCACCCCTCCACTTT
CDR3: CASSYSGYAPNSPLHF

D: .
size: .
length: 17
V: TRBV27
J: TRBJ1-6
DNA: TGTGCCAGCAGTCAAGTTCAGACAGGCTACTATAATTCACCCCTCCACTTT
CDR3: CASSQVQTGYYNSPLHF

D: .
size: once
length: 15
V: TRBV5-1
J: TRBJ2-2
DNA: TGCGCCAGCAGCTTGGAGGCAGGGGACACCGGGGAGCTGTTTTTT
CDR3: CASSLEAGDTGELFF